These 21 T cell receptor beta chains were sequenced from one sample in a study of blood T cells in healthy people across ages. It was with a sample-barcoded 5' primer and a J-beta primer mix that a second PCR of roughly 7 to 12 cycles was run. One entry per CDR3 protein results from TCRdb running MiXCR on the 5' RACE reads. Of about 1,400,000 distinct CDR3 sequences in the sample, roughly 40% were seen once. Material for sequencing was blood. The receptors shown here come from a young woman in good health.

The V and J genes are TRBV7-8 and TRBJ1-1; weak D call: TRBD1 (5 bases). Germline loops: CDR1 SGHVS, CDR2 FQNEAQ. This CDR3 has 14 residues. Trimming cost V 5 bases and J 1 base, with 11 bases left between them. In nucleotides, the CDR3 is TGTGCCAGCAGCCAGACAAGGGGGAACACTGAAGCTTTCTTT. As protein: CASSQTRGNTEAFF.

This rearrangement joins TRBV6-6 to TRBJ2-3; TRBD2 matches at 9 bases. Trimming cost V 2 bases and J 6 bases; bases outside gene matches: 9. Germline assignment: CDR1 MNHNY and CDR2 SVGAGI (reference sequence). The CDR3 extends over 16 amino acids. CDR3 protein: CASSYGVGLAGDTQYF. As DNA, the CDR3 is TGTGCCAGCAGTTACGGGGTGGGGCTAGCGGGGGATACGCAGTATTTT.

This clonotype came up a few times. V usage is TRBV9 and J usage is TRBJ2-7; 11 bases fit TRBD1. The germline V gene encodes CDR1 SGDLS and CDR2 YYNGEE. V lost 8 bases, J lost 4 bases, and 2 bases stayed unmatched. The CDR3 totals 12 residues. CDR3 sequence: CARDRGLYEQYF. CDR3 bases: TGTGCCAGGGACAGGGGGCTATACGAGCAGTACTTC.

The gene calls are TRBV4-1 and TRBJ2-4, with TRBD2 matching over 15 bases. Germline-derived CDR1 and CDR2 are MGHRA and YSYEKL. Unmatched junction bases numbered 13, after V lost 0 bases and J lost 13 bases. CDR3 length equals 18 residues. CDR3 in DNA: TGCGCCAGCAGCCAAGATCATCCGGGACTAGCGGGAGGAGGTGAGCAGTACTTC. It yields the protein CASSQDHPGLAGGGEQYF.

This chain uses TRBV11-3 with TRBJ2-1, with TRBD2 matching 11 bases. The germline V gene encodes CDR1 SGHNT and CDR2 YENEEA. V was clipped by 0 bases and J by 5 bases; unmatched bases: 3. This CDR3 region has 16 residues. CDR3 sequence (DNA): TGTGCCAGCAGCTTAGAGGGTAGCGGGAGGGACAATGAGCAGTTCTTC. It encodes CASSLEGSGRDNEQFF.

CDR3 coding DNA: TGCAGTGCTCAGGCAGCGGGGAGGAACACCGGGGAGCTGTTTTTT. This translates into CSAQAAGRNTGELFF. This chain connects TRBV20-1 to TRBJ2-2; 7 bases line up with TRBD2. Germline V lookup: CDR1 DFQATT, CDR2 SNEGSKA (reference sequence). With V trimmed by 5 bases and J by 1 base, 7 bases remained unmatched. The CDR3 contains 15 residues.

The rearrangement joins TRBV20-1 to TRBJ2-1, with 9 bases matching TRBD2. The CDR3 totals 14 residues. The germline CDR1 and CDR2 sequences are DFQATT and SNEGSKA (reference sequence). V gave up 7 bases and J gave up 9 bases; unmatched junction bases: 13. The CDR3 nucleotides read TGCAGTGTCCCTTTAAGCCTAGCGGGGAGTGAGCAGTTCTTC. Its protein is CSVPLSLAGSEQFF.

This chain joins TRBV20-1 and TRBJ1-2, with 9 bases identical to TRBD1. From germline, CDR1 is DFQATT and CDR2 SNEGSKA (reference sequence). The CDR3 runs 13 residues. J lost 3 bases, V lost 5 bases, and 4 bases had no gene match. The CDR3 DNA reads as TGCAGTGCTGTACAGGGGGCGGACTATGGCTACACCTTC. Translation: CSAVQGADYGYTF.

Concerning this clonotype itself: At one end the junction does not follow the germline gene, possibly because of a read error. J is TRBJ1-1 and V is TRBV20-1, with D possibly matching TRBD1 (5 bases). This CDR3 comprises 14 residues. Germline V gene data show CDR1 as DFQATT and CDR2 as SNEGSKA (reference sequence). CDR3 amino acids: CSGIPGGVNTEAFF. The CDR3 DNA reads as TGCAGTGGGATTCCGGGAGGGGTGAATACTGAAGCTTTCTTT.

This clonotype was counted between two and nine times. V usage is TRBV7-9 and J usage is TRBJ2-1; 12 nucleotides line up with TRBD2. The CDR3 is made up of 18 amino acids. V dropped 5 bases and J dropped 6; count of bases not matched to a gene: 14. CDR1 is SEHNR, CDR2 FQNEAQ, per germline (reference sequence). The CDR3 coding sequence is TGTGCCAGCAGCGGGGACGGACTGACTAGCGGGAGATCCAATGAGCAGTTCTTC. Its translation: CASSGDGLTSGRSNEQFF.

The chain is built from TRBV2 and TRBJ2-1; no clear D gene. The CDR3 consists of 14 residues. Per germline, CDR1 SNHLY and CDR2 FYNNEI. V was shortened by 5 bases and J by 6 bases, with 14 bases between the two germline ends. CDR3 amino acids: CASSPGPPANEQFF. CDR3 bases: TGTGCCAGCAGTCCCGGGCCCCCCGCCAATGAGCAGTTCTTC.

This clonotype was observed a few times. The gene calls are TRBV28 and TRBJ2-2, with D tentatively TRBD2 (5 bases). This CDR3 is built from 13 residues. The germline V and J ends were trimmed by 3 bases and 7 bases, with 9 bases remaining between them. Germline V gene sequence: CDR1 MDHEN, CDR2 SYDVKM. The CDR3 loop reads CASSLDSHGELFF. In DNA, the CDR3 is TGTGCCAGCAGTTTGGACTCCCACGGGGAGCTGTTTTTT.

Notes on this clonotype: The CDR3 ends on some other residue instead of the conserved phenylalanine or tryptophan, so this is likely a read error. The J gene is TRBJ2-1, the V gene TRBV14; D is unresolved. The CDR3 is 14 amino acids. Germline V gene lookup returns CDR1 SGHDN and CDR2 FVKESK. V dropped 5 bases and J dropped 4 bases, with 12 bases sitting between them. CDR3 sequence reads: CASSGLTSYNEQFL. The CDR3 DNA is TGTGCCAGCAGCGGATTGACTTCTTACAATGAGCAGTTCTTA.

The sample holds a few counts of this clonotype. The gene calls are TRBV27 and TRBJ1-5; 8 bases line up with TRBD1. The CDR3 sequence is 15 residues long. Germline-derived CDR1 and CDR2 are MNHEY and SMNVEV (reference sequence). The V gene end was trimmed by 6 bases and the J gene end by 1 base; junction bases not matched to a gene: 5. CDR3 in amino acids: CASRYGQGSNQPQHF. CDR3 sequence (DNA): TGTGCCAGCAGGTATGGACAGGGAAGCAATCAGCCCCAGCATTTT.

The chain is built from TRBV6-2 or TRBV6-3 and TRBJ2-5; 14 bases match TRBD2. The germline CDR1 and CDR2 sequences are MNHEY and SVGEGT. The CDR3 spans 17 residues. Germline trimming cut 8 bases from V and 4 bases from J; bases unmatched to any gene: 12. CDR3 sequence: CASPTSGRVGWRETQYF. In nucleotides, the CDR3 is TGTGCCAGCCCGACTAGCGGGAGGGTCGGTTGGAGAGAGACCCAGTACTTC.

V and J are TRBV20-1 and TRBJ2-6; possible D gene TRBD2, 6 bases. The germline gives CDR1 DFQATT, CDR2 SNEGSKA (reference sequence). V lost 1 base and J 4 bases, leaving 11 bases between the germline ends. CDR3 length equals 15 residues. The CDR3 reads CSARVGDSGANVLTF. For the CDR3, the DNA is TGCAGTGCTAGAGTGGGGGACTCCGGGGCCAACGTCCTGACTTTC.

The rearrangement joins TRBV6-6 to TRBJ1-3; 11 bases match TRBD1. The junction had 4 bases not matched to a gene; V was cut back by 8 bases and J by 1 base. The CDR3 spans 15 residues. Germline CDR1 reads MNHNY; CDR2 reads SVGAGI (reference sequence). As DNA, the CDR3 is TGTGCCAGCGGACAGGGGGCAGTTTCTGGAAACACCATATATTTT. Protein: CASGQGAVSGNTIYF.

This clonotype was detected only a few times. The V call is TRBV5-1, the J call TRBJ2-2; 8 bases are a match to TRBD2. The V gene end was trimmed by 4 bases and the J gene end by 3 bases; junction bases not matched to a gene: 5. This CDR3 has 15 residues. The germline V gene encodes CDR1 SGHRS and CDR2 YFSETQ. CDR3 sequence: CASSKRGTDTGELFF. CDR3 bases: TGCGCCAGCAGCAAGCGGGGGACGGACACCGGGGAGCTGTTTTTT.

The sample holds many counts of this clonotype. The V and J genes are TRBV6-6 and TRBJ2-5; a weak D match, TRBD2 (6 bases). The V and J ends lost 2 bases and 5 bases respectively, with 6 bases between them. Germline V gives CDR1 MNHNY, CDR2 SVGAGI (reference sequence). This CDR3 is built from 12 residues. CDR3 region: CASSYGGETQYF. The CDR3 region has the DNA TGTGCCAGCAGTTACGGGGGGGAGACCCAGTACTTC.

The genes are TRBV12-3 or TRBV12-4 and TRBJ1-2, with 8 bases lining up with TRBD1. V lost 6 bases and J lost 0; bases outside the gene matches: 3. CDR3 length: 14 amino acids. The CDR3 loop reads CASREQGANYGYTF. CDR3 nucleotides: TGTGCCAGCAGGGAACAGGGGGCTAACTATGGCTACACCTTC.

This chain joins TRBV7-9 and TRBJ2-1; 14 bases are shared with TRBD2. CDR3 length equals 19 residues. The germline gives CDR1 SEHNR, CDR2 FQNEAQ (reference sequence). Trimming cost V 5 bases and J 0 bases; bases outside gene matches: 9. This chain's CDR3 is CASSPTGTSGGSSYNEQFF. Written as DNA, the CDR3 is TGTGCCAGCAGCCCAACCGGGACTAGCGGGGGCAGCTCCTACAATGAGCAGTTCTTC.